This passage covers 10 T cell receptor beta chains from one sample sequenced in a study of blood T cell repertoires in COVID-19. TCRdb's copy holds only in-frame clones and misses some; the assay was immunoSEQ multiplex PCR. The data contain roughly 410,000 clones, roughly 86% of them singletons. What was sequenced was peripheral blood. These receptor sequences come from a woman in her sixties with COVID-19, enrolled during active disease.

This chain connects TRBV7-9 to TRBJ1-5; weak D call: TRBD1 (5 bases). The V gene lost 5 bases and the J gene lost 2 bases, with 13 bases spanning the gap. This CDR3 has 15 amino acids. CDR1 SEHNR and CDR2 FQNEAQ come from the germline V gene (reference sequence). The DNA of the CDR3 is TGTGCCAGCAGCCTCGACGGGGGAGGCAATCAGCCCCAGCATTTT. It codes for CASSLDGGGNQPQHF.

This sequence joins TRBV18 and TRBJ1-1; D is perhaps TRBD1 (6 bases). V was shortened by 6 bases and J by 1 base, with 9 bases between the two germline ends. The V gene's germline CDR1 is KGHSH and CDR2 LQKENI. The CDR3 has 13 residues. The CDR3 spells CASSGDTNTEAFF. For the CDR3, the DNA is TGTGCCAGCTCCGGGGACACGAACACTGAAGCTTTCTTT.

This chain uses TRBV6-5 with TRBJ1-2; tentatively, D is TRBD1 (6 bases). The CDR3 consists of 13 residues. The ends were cut back, 8 bases at V and 8 bases at J, with 18 bases in the middle. Germline CDR1 reads MNHEY; CDR2 reads SVGAGI. The CDR3 loop is CASCLSGGLGYTF. The CDR3 DNA is TGTGCCAGCTGTCTTTCGGGGGGCTTAGGCTACACCTTC.

This rearrangement joins TRBV5-1 to TRBJ2-1, with TRBD2 identical over 15 bases. This CDR3 has 19 amino acids. Germline-derived CDR1 and CDR2 are SGHRS and YFSETQ. With V trimmed by 7 bases and J by 0 bases, 11 bases remained unmatched. The CDR3 spells CASHKTGLAGGSSYNEQFF. DNA of the CDR3: TGCGCCAGCCATAAGACGGGACTAGCGGGGGGAAGCTCCTACAATGAGCAGTTCTTC.

DNA of the CDR3: TGCAGCGTTGGTCGGGACAGGGGGCTCGAGCAGTACTTC. Amino acids: CSVGRDRGLEQYF. V gene TRBV29-1 combines with J gene TRBJ2-7; 12 nucleotides match TRBD1. Germline V gives CDR1 SQVTM, CDR2 ANQGSEA. This CDR3 is 13 amino acids long. V gave up 4 bases and J gave up 6 bases; unmatched junction bases: 4.

The V call is TRBV7-8, the J call TRBJ1-5; D remains unclear. The germline V gene has CDR1 SGHVS and CDR2 FQNEAQ. The CDR3 is 12 residues long. V lost 6 bases and J lost 2, with 5 bases in between. CDR3 residues: CASRSGNQPQHF. The CDR3 DNA reads TGTGCCAGCAGGTCGGGCAATCAGCCCCAGCATTTT. Combining the CDR3 with reference TRBV7-8 and TRBJ1-5 gives the whole variable domain GAGVSQSPRYKVAKRGQDVALRCDPISGHVSLFWYQQALGQGPEFLTYFQNEAQLDKSGLPSDRFFAERPEGSVSTLKIQRTQQEDSAVYLCASRSGNQPQHFGDGTRLSIL.

The gene calls are TRBV4-2 and TRBJ1-6; 7 bases are shared with TRBD1. J lost 7 bases, V lost 4 bases, and 13 bases had no gene match. Germline V gene lookup returns CDR1 LGHNA and CDR2 YNFKEQ. The CDR3 covers 17 residues. CDR3 residues: CASSRFLRDSENSPLHF. CDR3 DNA sequence: TGTGCCAGCAGCCGCTTTCTCCGGGACAGCGAAAATTCACCCCTCCACTTT.

A word on this clone: Other DNA sequences in the same sample also yield this CDR3. The CDR3 region is CASSSGLAGSTDTQYF. Here the CDR3 DNA reads TGTGCCAGCAGCTCCGGACTAGCGGGGAGCACAGATACGCAGTATTTT. This rearrangement joins TRBV5-5 to TRBJ2-3; 12 bases are a match to TRBD2. The V segment lost 3 bases and the J segment 0 bases; nucleotides outside the gene matches: 2. CDR3 length: 16 residues. Germline-derived CDR1 and CDR2 are SGHKS and YYEKEE (reference sequence).

This chain links TRBV2 with TRBJ1-1, with TRBD1 as a possible D gene (5 bases). CDR3 size: 17 residues. Trimming cost V 2 bases and J 5 bases, with 21 bases left between them. The germline CDR1 and CDR2 sequences are SNHLY and FYNNEI. Written as DNA, the CDR3 is TGTGCCAGCAGTGAATTGGAGGGGAAGGCGGCCGTGACTGAAGCTTTCTTT. Residues: CASSELEGKAAVTEAFF.

V usage is TRBV19 and J usage is TRBJ1-6; D may be TRBD1 (6 bases). In germline, CDR1 is LNHDA, CDR2 SQIVND (reference sequence). The CDR3 covers 14 residues. V was cut by 8 bases and J by 10 bases, with 18 bases left in between. The CDR3 region is CASAGGREGSPLHF. CDR3 nucleotides: TGTGCCAGTGCCGGGGGCAGGGAGGGGTCACCCCTCCACTTT.